This TCR beta chain was sequenced for a study of beta chain features in type 1 diabetes. CDR1 SEHNR and CDR2 FQNEAQ come from the germline V gene (reference sequence). This CDR3 is 15 amino acids long. Trimming cost V 1 base and J 4 bases, with 11 bases left between them. Reverse transcription of all isolated RNA meant that expressed TCRB transcripts were sequenced. TCRdb's copy holds only in-frame clones and misses some; the assay was immunoSEQ multiplex PCR. The data contain more than 150,000 clones, just over 9% of them singletons. Study-level points and caveats: Any role of HLA type in TCRB rearrangement remained unresolved here. Insertions were fewer and deletions more numerous at VDJ junctions in type 1 diabetes patients.

This clone was detected only a few times. No antigen is known for it. This TCR came from a woman aged 18-29 years in good health. Sequenced sample: central memory CD4+ T cells from blood. The chain recombines TRBV7-9 with TRBJ2-4, with D possibly matching TRBD2 (6 bases). The CDR3 spells CASSLELGGKNIQYF. The CDR3 DNA sequence: TGTGCCAGCAGCTTAGAGCTAGGAGGGAAAAACATTCAGTACTTC.